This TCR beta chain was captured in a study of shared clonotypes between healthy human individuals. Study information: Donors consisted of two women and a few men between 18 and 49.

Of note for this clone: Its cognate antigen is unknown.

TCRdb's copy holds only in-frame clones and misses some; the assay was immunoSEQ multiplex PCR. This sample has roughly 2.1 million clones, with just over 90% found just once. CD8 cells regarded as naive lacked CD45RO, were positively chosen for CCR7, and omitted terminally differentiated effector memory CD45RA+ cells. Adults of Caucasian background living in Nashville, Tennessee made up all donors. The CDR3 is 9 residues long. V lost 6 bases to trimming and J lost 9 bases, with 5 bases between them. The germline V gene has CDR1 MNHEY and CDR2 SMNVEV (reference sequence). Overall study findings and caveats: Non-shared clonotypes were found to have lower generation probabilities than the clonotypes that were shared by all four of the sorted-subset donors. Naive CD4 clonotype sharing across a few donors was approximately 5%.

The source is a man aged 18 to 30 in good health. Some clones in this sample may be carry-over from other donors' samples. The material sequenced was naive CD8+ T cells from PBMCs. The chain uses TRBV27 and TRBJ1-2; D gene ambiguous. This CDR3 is CASRGSYTF. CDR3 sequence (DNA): TGTGCCAGCAGGGGGAGCTACACCTTC.